This is a list of T cell receptor beta chains from one sample in a study of blood T cell repertoires in COVID-19. Profiling relied on immunoSEQ multiplex PCR, and the TCRdb table lists in-frame clones only, not all of them. The sample holds 50,000 to 65,000 clones, 84% seen once. Specimen: peripheral blood. The receptors derive from a man in his sixties with COVID-19, enrolled during active disease. The CDR3 runs from the conserved cysteine through the conserved F or W. A D gene is named only where the DNA matches it firmly.

J gene: TRBJ2-1; V gene: TRBV7-9; D gene: .; CDR3 DNA: TGTGCCAGCACCATTTATCATGAGCAGTTCTTC; CDR3 protein: CASTIYHEQFF
J gene: TRBJ2-5; V gene: TRBV25-1; D gene: TRBD2; CDR3 DNA: TGTGCCAGCAGGGGACTAGCGGGGGGGCGAGAGACCCAGTACTTC; CDR3 protein: CASRGLAGGRETQYF
J gene: TRBJ2-2; V gene: TRBV5-1; D gene: .; CDR3 DNA: TGCGCCAGCAGCTTGAGGGCAGGGGACGGGGAGCTGTTTTTT; CDR3 protein: CASSLRAGDGELFF
J gene: TRBJ1-1; V gene: TRBV6-5; D gene: TRBD1; CDR3 DNA: TGTGCCAGCAGCGGACAGGGGAGGACTGAAGCTTTCTTT; CDR3 protein: CASSGQGRTEAFF
J gene: TRBJ2-5; V gene: TRBV30; D gene: TRBD2; CDR3 DNA: TGTGCCGCAACCCGAGGACTAGGAGACGAGACCCAGTACTTC; CDR3 protein: CAATRGLGDETQYF
J gene: TRBJ2-2; V gene: TRBV18; D gene: TRBD1; CDR3 DNA: TGTGCCAGCTCACTAAGAACGGACAGGGGATTCACCGGGGAGCTGTTTTTT; CDR3 protein: CASSLRTDRGFTGELFF
J gene: TRBJ1-5; V gene: TRBV27; D gene: .; CDR3 DNA: TGTGCCAGCAGTTTATCGGTGTATAGGGGGAGTCAGCCCCAGCATTTT; CDR3 protein: CASSLSVYRGSQPQHF
J gene: TRBJ1-1; V gene: TRBV24-1; D gene: .; CDR3 DNA: TGTGCCACCAGTGTCGACCAGGCGGGCTCCGTTGAAGCTTTCTTT; CDR3 protein: CATSVDQAGSVEAFF
J gene: TRBJ1-2; V gene: TRBV15; D gene: .; CDR3 DNA: TGTGCCACCAGCAGAGATTCGGACAGTGGCTACACCTTC; CDR3 protein: CATSRDSDSGYTF
J gene: TRBJ1-5; V gene: TRBV5-6; D gene: .; CDR3 DNA: TGTGCCAGCAGCTTAGGGACTGGGAGCAGAAGGAGGAACCAGCCCCAGCATTTT; CDR3 protein: CASSLGTGSRRRNQPQHF
J gene: TRBJ2-7; V gene: TRBV7-9; D gene: TRBD2; CDR3 DNA: TGTGCCAGCAGCTTACATTCTAGCGGAAAAGTCTCCTACGAGCAGTACTTC; CDR3 protein: CASSLHSSGKVSYEQYF